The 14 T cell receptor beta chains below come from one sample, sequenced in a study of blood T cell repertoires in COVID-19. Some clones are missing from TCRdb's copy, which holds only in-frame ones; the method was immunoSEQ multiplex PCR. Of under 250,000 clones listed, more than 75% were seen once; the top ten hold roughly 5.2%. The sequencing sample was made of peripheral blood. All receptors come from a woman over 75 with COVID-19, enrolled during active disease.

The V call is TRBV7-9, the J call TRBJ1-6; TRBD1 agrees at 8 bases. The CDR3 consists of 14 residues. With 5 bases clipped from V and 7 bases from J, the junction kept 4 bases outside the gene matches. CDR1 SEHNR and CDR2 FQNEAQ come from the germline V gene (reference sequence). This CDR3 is CASSTDRGNSPLHF. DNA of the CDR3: TGTGCCAGCAGCACCGACAGGGGCAATTCACCCCTCCACTTT.

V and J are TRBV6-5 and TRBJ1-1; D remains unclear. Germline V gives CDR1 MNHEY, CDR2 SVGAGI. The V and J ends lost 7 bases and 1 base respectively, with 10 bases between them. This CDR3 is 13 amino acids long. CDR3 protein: CASTGLQNTEAFF. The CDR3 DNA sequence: TGTGCCAGCACAGGTCTCCAGAACACTGAAGCTTTCTTT.

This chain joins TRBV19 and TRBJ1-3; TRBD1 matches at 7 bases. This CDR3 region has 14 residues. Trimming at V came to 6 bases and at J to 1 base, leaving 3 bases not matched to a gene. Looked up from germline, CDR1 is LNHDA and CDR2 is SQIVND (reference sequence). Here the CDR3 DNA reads TGTGCCAGTAGACCACAGGGGTCTGGAAACACCATATATTTT. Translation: CASRPQGSGNTIYF.

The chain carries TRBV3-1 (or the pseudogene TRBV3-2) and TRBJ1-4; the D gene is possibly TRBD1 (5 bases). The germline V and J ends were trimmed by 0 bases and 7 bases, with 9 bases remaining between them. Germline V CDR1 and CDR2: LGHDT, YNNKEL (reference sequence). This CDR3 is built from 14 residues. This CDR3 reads CASSQDLRGEKLFF. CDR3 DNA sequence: TGTGCCAGCAGCCAAGATTTAAGGGGTGAAAAACTGTTTTTT.

As DNA, the CDR3 is TGTGCCAGCAGTCCCGTAGGGGTTTGGGACACTGAAGCTTTCTTT. Protein: CASSPVGVWDTEAFF. The V call is TRBV28, the J call TRBJ1-1, with D tentatively TRBD1 (5 bases). Germline V gene lookup returns CDR1 MDHEN and CDR2 SYDVKM. V was trimmed by 5 bases and J by 3 bases, leaving 16 bases between them. This CDR3 is built from 15 residues.

CDR3 nucleotides: TGTGCCAGCAGCTTAACACCGACAGGGAGCAATCAGCCCCAGCATTTT. It encodes CASSLTPTGSNQPQHF. This rearrangement joins TRBV7-2 to TRBJ1-5; 7 bases agree with TRBD1. Germline V gene data show CDR1 as SGHTA and CDR2 as FQGNSA. V lost 2 bases and J lost 1; bases outside the gene matches: 5. The CDR3 extends over 16 amino acids. Together with reference TRBV7-2 and TRBJ1-5, the CDR3 gives the full variable domain: GAGVSQSPSNKVTEKGKDVELRCDPISGHTALYWYRQSLGQGLEFLIYFQGNSAPDKSGLPSDRFSAERTGGSVSTLTIQRTQQEDSAVYLCASSLTPTGSNQPQHFGDGTRLSIL.

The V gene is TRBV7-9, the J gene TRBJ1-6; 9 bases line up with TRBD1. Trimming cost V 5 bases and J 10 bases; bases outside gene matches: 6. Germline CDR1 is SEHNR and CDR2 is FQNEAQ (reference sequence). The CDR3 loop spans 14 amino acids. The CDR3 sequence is CASSLTGGRSPLHF. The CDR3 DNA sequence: TGTGCCAGCAGCCTGACAGGGGGTAGATCACCCCTCCACTTT.

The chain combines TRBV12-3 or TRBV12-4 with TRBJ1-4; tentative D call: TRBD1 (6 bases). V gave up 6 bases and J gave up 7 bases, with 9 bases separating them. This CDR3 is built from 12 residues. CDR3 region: CASSKQGEKLFF. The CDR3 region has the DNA TGTGCCAGCAGCAAACAGGGTGAAAAACTGTTTTTT.

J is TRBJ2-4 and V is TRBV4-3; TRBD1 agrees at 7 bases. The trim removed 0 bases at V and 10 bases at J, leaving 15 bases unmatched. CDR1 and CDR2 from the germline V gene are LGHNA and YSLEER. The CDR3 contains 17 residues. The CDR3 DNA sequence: TGCGCCAGCAGCCAAGAACGGGCCGGGGACAGAGGACCGATTCAGTACTTC. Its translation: CASSQERAGDRGPIQYF.

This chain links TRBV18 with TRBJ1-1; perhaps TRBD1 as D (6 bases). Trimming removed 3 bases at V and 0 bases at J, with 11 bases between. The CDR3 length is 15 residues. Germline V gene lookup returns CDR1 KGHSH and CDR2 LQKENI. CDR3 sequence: CASSPRTDVNTEAFF. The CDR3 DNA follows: TGTGCCAGCTCACCGCGGACAGACGTGAACACTGAAGCTTTCTTT.

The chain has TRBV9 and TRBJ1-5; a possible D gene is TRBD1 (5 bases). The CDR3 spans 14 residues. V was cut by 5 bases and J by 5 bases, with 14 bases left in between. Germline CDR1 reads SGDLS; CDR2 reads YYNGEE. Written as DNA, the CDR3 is TGTGCCAGCAGTCCCCAGGGCCGCGATCAGCCCCAGCATTTT. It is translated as CASSPQGRDQPQHF.

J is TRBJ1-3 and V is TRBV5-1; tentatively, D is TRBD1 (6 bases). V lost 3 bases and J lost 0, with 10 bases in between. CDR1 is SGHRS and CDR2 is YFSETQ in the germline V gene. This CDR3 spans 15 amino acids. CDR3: CASSSGQSSGNTIYF. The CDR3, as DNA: TGCGCCAGCAGCTCGGGACAAAGCTCTGGAAACACCATATATTTT.

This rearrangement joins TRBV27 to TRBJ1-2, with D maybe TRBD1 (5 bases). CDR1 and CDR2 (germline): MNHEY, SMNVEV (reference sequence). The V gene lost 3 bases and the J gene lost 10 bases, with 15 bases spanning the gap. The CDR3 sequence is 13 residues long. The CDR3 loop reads CASSLGQGRVYTF. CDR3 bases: TGTGCCAGCAGTTTGGGGCAGGGAAGGGTCTACACCTTC.

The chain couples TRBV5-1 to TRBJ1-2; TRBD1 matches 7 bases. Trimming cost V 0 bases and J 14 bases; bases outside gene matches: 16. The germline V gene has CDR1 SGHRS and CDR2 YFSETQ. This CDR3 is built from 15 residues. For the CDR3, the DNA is TGCGCCAGCAGCTTGGTTCCCGGGCAGGGACAGTCTCAAACCTTC. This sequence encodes CASSLVPGQGQSQTF.